This T cell receptor (beta chain) was identified in a study of cytomegalovirus exposure and HLA in healthy donors. The PCR contained 60 Vbeta and 13 Jbeta primers. TCRdb keeps only in-frame clones here, not all; method: immunoSEQ multiplex PCR. The sample has roughly 46,000 clones. Trimming shortened V by 7 bases and J by 2 bases, and 16 bases separated the two germline ends. Looked up from germline, CDR1 is LNHDA and CDR2 is SQIVND (reference sequence). This CDR3 has 15 amino acids. Sequenced sample: PBMCs. The rearrangement joins TRBV19 to TRBJ2-3, with a tentative D call TRBD2 (6 bases). The clonotype was recovered from a woman aged 40 to 49 in good health and CMV-seronegative. The DNA of the CDR3 is TGTGCCAGTAATCCGGAGGGCTTTACCACAGATACGCAGTATTTT. Translated: CASNPEGFTTDTQYF.